Below are 20 T cell receptor beta chains sequenced from a single sample in a study of T cells in Graves' hyperthyroidism and ophthalmopathy. The CDR3 regions of TCR beta were amplified from RNA transcripts. Carried out on the TCR CDR3, a first-round RT-PCR used the HTBI primer set. TCRdb called the multiplex PCR reads again in MiXCR, with one record for every CDR3 protein. The repertoire includes approximately 200,000 distinct CDR3 sequences, 18% of them detected once, and about 45% sits in the top ten. Sample: blood. These TCRs come from a man aged 35-49 years with Graves' hyperthyroidism.

The gene calls are TRBV2 and TRBJ2-3; 8 nucleotides match TRBD2. Losses at the gene ends were 6 bases for V and 0 bases for J; bases not matched to a gene: 8. Germline V gene lookup returns CDR1 SNHLY and CDR2 FYNNEI. CDR3 length equals 16 residues. CDR3 loop: CASSGTGGGSTDTQYF. In DNA, the CDR3 is TGTGCCAGCAGCGGTACGGGCGGGGGGAGCACAGATACGCAGTATTTT.

This clonotype was observed at least ten times. The chain carries TRBV27 and TRBJ2-3; 15 bases map to TRBD2. V dropped 5 bases and J dropped 4; count of bases not matched to a gene: 7. CDR3 size: 17 residues. Germline-derived CDR1 and CDR2 are MNHEY and SMNVEV (reference sequence). The CDR3 protein is CASSPGTSGGPADTQYF. The CDR3 DNA is TGTGCCAGCAGTCCGGGGACTAGCGGGGGGCCAGCAGATACGCAGTATTTT.

V usage is TRBV7-9 and J usage is TRBJ2-5; no clear D gene. Per the germline V gene, CDR1 is SEHNR and CDR2 is FQNEAQ (reference sequence). Trimming took 11 bases from V and 2 from J, leaving 15 bases between them. The CDR3 is made up of 13 amino acids. The CDR3 nucleotides read TGTGCCTCACTAAGGGCAGAGCAAGAGACCCAGTACTTC. Amino acid sequence: CASLRAEQETQYF.

V is TRBV7-2 and J is TRBJ1-2, with D unresolved. V was shortened by 5 bases and J by 8 bases, with 18 bases between the two germline ends. Looked up from germline, CDR1 is SGHTA and CDR2 is FQGNSA. CDR3 length: 14 amino acids. The CDR3: CASSLFSSLGGYTF. The CDR3 DNA sequence: TGTGCCAGCAGCCTATTTTCGAGTTTGGGAGGCTACACCTTC.

In this sample, this clonotype turned up many times. This chain joins TRBV5-1 and TRBJ1-6; 7 nucleotides line up with TRBD1. Germline V CDR1 and CDR2: SGHRS, YFSETQ. The CDR3 runs to 14 residues. V lost 0 bases, J lost 10 bases, and 4 bases stayed unmatched. CDR3 in amino acids: CASSLARGDSPLHF. The CDR3 DNA reads as TGCGCCAGCAGCTTGGCCAGGGGGGACTCACCCCTCCACTTT.

This clonotype was seen ten or more times. The chain joins TRBV2 to TRBJ2-5; tentatively, D is TRBD1 (7 bases). This CDR3 has 15 residues. Germline V gene data show CDR1 as SNHLY and CDR2 as FYNNEI. With 6 bases removed from V and 3 bases from J, the gap between germline ends came to 17 bases. The CDR3: CASREGTESKETQYF. The CDR3 coding sequence is TGTGCCAGCAGGGAGGGGACAGAATCAAAAGAGACCCAGTACTTC.

This clonotype was picked up many times. The rearrangement joins TRBV2 to TRBJ2-5; possibly TRBD2 for D (5 bases). CDR1 is SNHLY and CDR2 is FYNNEI in the germline V gene. V dropped 6 bases and J dropped 3 bases, with 11 bases sitting between them. The CDR3 spans 13 residues. Here the CDR3 reads CASRVTREETQYF. CDR3 sequence (DNA): TGTGCCAGCAGGGTCACTAGGGAAGAGACCCAGTACTTC.

This clonotype has a count of ten or more. V and J are TRBV7-9 and TRBJ2-5; 9 bases fit TRBD1. CDR3 length: 16 residues. The ends lost 6 bases at V and 4 bases at J; junction bases unmatched: 12. In germline, CDR1 is SEHNR, CDR2 FQNEAQ (reference sequence). The chain's CDR3 is CASRPGQGSTLETQYF. DNA of the CDR3: TGTGCCAGCAGGCCGGGACAGGGATCAACTTTAGAGACCCAGTACTTC.

For this clonotype: Being one base from a much bigger clone, this may be a read error. V is TRBV28 and J is TRBJ2-7; D call uncertain. This CDR3 has 14 residues. Germline values: CDR1 MDHEN, CDR2 SYDVKM. The CDR3 here is CASSFKYRVYEQHF. The CDR3 DNA is TGTGCCAGCAGTTTCAAATACCGGGTCTACGAGCAGCACTTC.

The genes are TRBV5-8 and TRBJ2-1, with D tentatively TRBD1 (6 bases). The CDR3 is 15 residues long. The germline gives CDR1 SGHTS, CDR2 YDEGEE. The V gene lost 4 bases and the J gene lost 1 base, with 12 bases spanning the gap. This chain's CDR3 is CASSPQGLSYNEQFF. CDR3 coding DNA: TGTGCCAGCAGCCCGCAGGGGCTTTCCTACAATGAGCAGTTCTTC. Combining the CDR3 with reference TRBV5-8 and TRBJ2-1 gives the whole variable domain EAGVTQSPTHLIKTRGQQATLRCSPISGHTSVYWYQQALGLGLQFLLWYDEGEERNRGNFPPRFSGRQFPNYSSELNVNALELEDSALYLCASSPQGLSYNEQFFGPGTRLTVL.

This clonotype was counted ten times or more. The genes are TRBV3-1 and TRBJ2-7; D is undetermined. In germline, CDR1 is LGHDT, CDR2 YNNKEL (reference sequence). V was shortened by 2 bases and J by 6 bases, with 5 bases between the two germline ends. CDR3 length: 11 amino acids. The CDR3 reads CASSQNFEQYF. In DNA, the CDR3 is TGTGCCAGCAGCCAAAACTTCGAGCAGTACTTC.

The gene calls are TRBV5-6 and TRBJ2-7; 15 bases agree with TRBD2. The V gene end was trimmed by 4 bases and the J gene end by 3 bases; junction bases not matched to a gene: 11. Germline values: CDR1 SGHDT, CDR2 YYEEEE. The CDR3 is made up of 18 amino acids. DNA of the CDR3: TGTGCCAGCAGCCCCGGGGGACTAGCGGGGGGCGGAGGCTACGAGCAGTACTTC. It yields the protein CASSPGGLAGGGGYEQYF.

This clonotype has ten or more counts. The chain recombines TRBV7-2 with TRBJ1-5; D gene ambiguous. This CDR3 has 16 amino acids. The V and J ends lost 0 bases and 4 bases respectively, with 13 bases between them. Germline V gene lookup returns CDR1 SGHTA and CDR2 FQGNSA. The CDR3 protein is CASSLAGQAVNQPQHF. The CDR3 DNA reads TGTGCCAGCAGCTTAGCAGGTCAGGCTGTTAATCAGCCCCAGCATTTT.

J is TRBJ2-2 and V is TRBV5-4, with 10 positions matching TRBD1. Germline trimming cut 4 bases from V and 4 bases from J; bases unmatched to any gene: 10. The CDR3 spans 17 residues. The germline CDR1 and CDR2 sequences are SGHNT and YYREEE (reference sequence). CDR3 loop: CASSPPGTGVSTGELFF. As DNA, the CDR3 is TGTGCCAGCAGCCCTCCCGGGACAGGGGTCTCCACCGGGGAGCTGTTTTTT. Looking up the rest from reference TRBV5-4 and TRBJ2-2 gives the full variable domain: ETGVTQSPTHLIKTRGQQVTLRCSSQSGHNTVSWYQQALGQGPQFIFQYYREEENGRGNFPPRFSGLQFPNYSSELNVNALELDDSALYLCASSPPGTGVSTGELFFGEGSRLTVL.

The chain is built from TRBV20-1 and TRBJ2-6, with D hard to call. CDR3 length: 14 residues. The V gene lost 4 bases and the J gene lost 0 bases, with 7 bases spanning the gap. Germline CDR1 and CDR2: DFQATT and SNEGSKA (reference sequence). The CDR3 DNA is TGCAGTGCTAACCGTAGCTCTGGGGCCAACGTCCTGACTTTC. Translating gives CSANRSSGANVLTF.

The chain is built from TRBV30 and TRBJ2-6, with D possibly matching TRBD1 (6 bases). Germline V CDR1 and CDR2: GTSNPN, SVGIG (reference sequence). The CDR3 loop spans 16 amino acids. Trimming shortened V by 3 bases and J by 0 bases, and 12 bases separated the two germline ends. CDR3 region: CAWSLDSPSGANVLTF. In DNA, the CDR3 is TGTGCCTGGAGCCTGGACAGCCCCTCTGGGGCCAACGTCCTGACTTTC.

The sample holds many counts of this clonotype. The rearrangement joins TRBV6-1 to TRBJ2-7; 7 bases map to TRBD1. This CDR3 spans 14 amino acids. V gave up 5 bases and J gave up 2 bases; unmatched junction bases: 6. Germline V CDR1 and CDR2: MNHNS, SASEGT. The CDR3 reads CASSKPTGPYEQYF. CDR3 nucleotide sequence: TGTGCCAGCAGTAAACCGACAGGGCCCTACGAGCAGTACTTC.

In its sample, this clonotype was seen once. V and J are TRBV7-8 and TRBJ2-5, with 8 bases that match TRBD1. The CDR3 contains 16 residues. The germline V gene has CDR1 SGHVS and CDR2 FQNEAQ. With 5 bases clipped from V and 3 bases from J, the junction kept 11 bases outside the gene matches. The CDR3 bases are TGTGCCAGCAGCAACTCAGGGGGCGCGAGAAAAGAGACCCAGTACTTC. It translates to CASSNSGGARKETQYF.

This clonotype was counted ten times or more. The gene calls are TRBV6-1 and TRBJ1-2, with unresolved D. Trimming removed 9 bases at V and 6 bases at J, with 17 bases between. The CDR3 contains 13 residues. In germline, CDR1 is MNHNS, CDR2 SASEGT. The CDR3 protein is CARSWVPAHGYTF. The CDR3, as DNA: TGTGCCAGGTCCTGGGTCCCTGCCCATGGCTACACCTTC.

This clonotype occurred a few times. The chain has TRBV19 and TRBJ2-6; unclear D gene. V shed 5 bases and J shed 0 bases, with 8 bases lying between them. This CDR3 region has 15 residues. Germline V gene data show CDR1 as LNHDA and CDR2 as SQIVND (reference sequence). Written as DNA, the CDR3 is TGTGCCAGTAGTCCACAGCGCTCTGGGGCCAACGTCCTGACTTTC. Translation: CASSPQRSGANVLTF. Based on the CDR3 plus reference TRBV19 and TRBJ2-6, the full variable domain is DGGITQSPKYLFRKEGQNVTLSCEQNLNHDAMYWYRQDPGQGLRLIYYSQIVNDFQKGDIAEGYSVSREKKESFPLTVTSAQKNPTAFYLCASSPQRSGANVLTFGAGSRLTVL.